This T cell receptor (beta chain) was captured in a study of glioma-infiltrating T cells. The iRepertoire nested amplicon-rescue multiplex PCR amplified TCR alpha and beta CDR3s from RNA. TCRdb re-called the multiplex PCR reads through MiXCR, storing one row per CDR3 protein. Here the sample spans approximately 120,000 distinct CDR3 sequences, about 25% being singletons. This clonotype was recorded at least ten times. Antigen unknown. Study results and caveats: Tissue and blood shared very few CDR3 sequences.

The CDR3 sequence is 15 residues long. Germline-derived CDR1 and CDR2 are SGHTA and FQGNSA. V lost 6 bases, J lost 0 bases, and 12 bases lay in between. The chain carries TRBV7-2 and TRBJ2-1; weak D call: TRBD1 (5 bases). The sample comprised glioma tissue, nonneoplastic brain tissue, or PBMCs (not recorded which). This TCR came from a human donor with low-grade glioma or glioblastoma, undergoing nonglioma brain surgery, or in good health (not recorded which). CDR3 nucleotides: TGTGCCAGCAGTCGCAGGGCAAGCTCCTACAATGAGCAGTTCTTC. Translated, it gives CASSRRASSYNEQFF.